Presented here are 2 T cell receptor beta chains from one specimen sequenced in a study of PD-L1 blockade in urothelial cancer. Generated by immunoSEQ multiplex PCR, the TCRdb table keeps only in-frame clones and is missing some. This sample carries tens of thousands of clones, approximately 84% of them seen once, and the ten largest clones take about 5.8%. This specimen was PBMCs, taken around atezolizumab (anti-PD-L1) treatment. The receptors shown here come from a man aged 40-49 years with urothelial cancer.

This chain connects TRBV6-5 to TRBJ2-7, with D maybe TRBD1 (8 bases). The length of the CDR3 is 13 residues. Looked up from germline, CDR1 is MNHEY and CDR2 is SVGAGI. V lost 5 bases and J lost 11, with 19 bases in between. The CDR3 here is CASSRAGQEVKYF. The CDR3 DNA sequence: TGTGCCAGCAGTCGAGCGGGACAGGAGGTTAAGTACTTC.

The rearrangement uses TRBV7-3 and TRBJ1-1; the D is unclear. Trimming removed 2 bases from V and 0 bases from J, with 10 bases in between. The length of the CDR3 is 15 residues. The V gene's germline CDR1 is SGHTA and CDR2 FQGTGA. DNA of the CDR3: TGTGCCAGCAGCTTACAGGCCGGATTGAACACTGAAGCTTTCTTT. The encoded protein is CASSLQAGLNTEAFF.